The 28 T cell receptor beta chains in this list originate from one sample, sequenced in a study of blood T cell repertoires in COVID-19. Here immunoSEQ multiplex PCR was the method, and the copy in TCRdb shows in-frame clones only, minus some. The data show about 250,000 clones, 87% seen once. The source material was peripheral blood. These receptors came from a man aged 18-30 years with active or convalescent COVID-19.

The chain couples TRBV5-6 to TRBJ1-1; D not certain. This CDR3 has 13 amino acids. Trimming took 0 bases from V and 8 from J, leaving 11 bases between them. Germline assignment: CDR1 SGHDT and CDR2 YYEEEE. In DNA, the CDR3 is TGTGCCAGCAGCTTGGTCGCTAAAAACGAAGCTTTCTTT. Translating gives CASSLVAKNEAFF.

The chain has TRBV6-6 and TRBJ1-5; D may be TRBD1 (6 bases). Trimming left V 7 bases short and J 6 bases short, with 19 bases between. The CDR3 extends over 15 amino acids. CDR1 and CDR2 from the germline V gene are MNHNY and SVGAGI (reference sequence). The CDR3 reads CASTKAGADFQPQHF. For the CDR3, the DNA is TGTGCCAGCACGAAGGCGGGGGCAGATTTTCAGCCCCAGCATTTT.

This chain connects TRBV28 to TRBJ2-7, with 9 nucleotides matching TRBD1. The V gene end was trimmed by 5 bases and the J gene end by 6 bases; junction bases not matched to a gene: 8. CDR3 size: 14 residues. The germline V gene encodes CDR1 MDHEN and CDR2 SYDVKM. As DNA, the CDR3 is TGTGCCAGCAGTAACCGGGACAGGGTGGGCGAGCAGTACTTC. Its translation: CASSNRDRVGEQYF.

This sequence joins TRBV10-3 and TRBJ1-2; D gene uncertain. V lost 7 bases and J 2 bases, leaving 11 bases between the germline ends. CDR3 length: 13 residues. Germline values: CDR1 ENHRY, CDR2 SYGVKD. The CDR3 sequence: CAITPGTNYGYTF. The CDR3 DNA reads TGTGCCATCACCCCGGGTACAAACTATGGCTACACCTTC.

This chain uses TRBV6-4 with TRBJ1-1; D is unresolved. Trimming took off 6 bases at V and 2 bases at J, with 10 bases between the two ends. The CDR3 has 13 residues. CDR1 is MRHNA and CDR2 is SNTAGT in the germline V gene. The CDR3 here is CASSAQANTEAFF. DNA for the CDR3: TGTGCCAGCAGCGCCCAGGCTAACACTGAAGCTTTCTTT.

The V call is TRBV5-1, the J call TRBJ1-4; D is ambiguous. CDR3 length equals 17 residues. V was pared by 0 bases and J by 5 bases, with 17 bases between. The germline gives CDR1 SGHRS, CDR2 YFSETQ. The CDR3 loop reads CASSLGVRPDDNEKLFF. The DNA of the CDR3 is TGCGCCAGCAGCTTGGGAGTCAGGCCCGACGACAATGAAAAACTGTTTTTT.

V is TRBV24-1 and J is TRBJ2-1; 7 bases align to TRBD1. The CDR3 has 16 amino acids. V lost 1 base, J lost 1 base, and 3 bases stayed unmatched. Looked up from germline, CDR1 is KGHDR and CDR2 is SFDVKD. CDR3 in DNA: TGTGCCACCAGTGATTTAAGGACAGGTTCCTACAATGAGCAGTTCTTC. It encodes CATSDLRTGSYNEQFF.

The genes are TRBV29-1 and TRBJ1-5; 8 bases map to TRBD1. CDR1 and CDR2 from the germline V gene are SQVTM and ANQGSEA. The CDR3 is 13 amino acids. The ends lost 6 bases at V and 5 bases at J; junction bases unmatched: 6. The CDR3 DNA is TGCAGCGTCGGACAGGGAACTTATCAGCCCCAGCATTTT. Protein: CSVGQGTYQPQHF.

DNA of the CDR3: TGCGCCAGCAGCGAGGGGACTAGCGGGATTCACCATGAGCAGTTCTTC. This codes for CASSEGTSGIHHEQFF. The chain couples TRBV5-1 to TRBJ2-1; the match to TRBD2 covers 13 bases. This CDR3 has 16 residues. Germline V gives CDR1 SGHRS, CDR2 YFSETQ. V lost 4 bases to trimming and J lost 8 bases; unmatched junction nucleotides: 9.

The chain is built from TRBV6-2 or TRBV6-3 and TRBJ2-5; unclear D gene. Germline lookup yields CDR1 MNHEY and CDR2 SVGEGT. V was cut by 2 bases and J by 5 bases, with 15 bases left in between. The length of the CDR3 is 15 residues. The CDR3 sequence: CASSYLYSSSETQYF. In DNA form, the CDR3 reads TGTGCCAGCAGTTACCTTTATTCGAGTAGTGAGACCCAGTACTTC.

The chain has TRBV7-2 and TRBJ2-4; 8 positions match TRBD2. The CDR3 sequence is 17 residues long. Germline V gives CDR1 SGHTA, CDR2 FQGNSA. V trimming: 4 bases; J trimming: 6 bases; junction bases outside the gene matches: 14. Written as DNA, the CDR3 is TGTGCCAGCAGCTATGGCGGCGGGGGGCGAGTCAGAAACATTCAGTACTTC. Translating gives CASSYGGGGRVRNIQYF.

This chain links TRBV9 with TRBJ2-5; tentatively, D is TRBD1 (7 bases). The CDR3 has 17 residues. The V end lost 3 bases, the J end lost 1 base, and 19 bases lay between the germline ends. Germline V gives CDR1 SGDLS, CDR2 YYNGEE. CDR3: CASSAEGAVVSQETQYF. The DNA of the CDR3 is TGTGCCAGCAGCGCGGAGGGGGCGGTGGTTTCCCAAGAGACCCAGTACTTC.

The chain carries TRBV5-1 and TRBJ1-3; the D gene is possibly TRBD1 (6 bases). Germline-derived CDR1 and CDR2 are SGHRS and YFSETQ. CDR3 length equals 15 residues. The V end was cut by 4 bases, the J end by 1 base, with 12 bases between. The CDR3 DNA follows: TGCGCCAGCAGCGTACAGGGAGGGTCTGGAAACACCATATATTTT. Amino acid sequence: CASSVQGGSGNTIYF.

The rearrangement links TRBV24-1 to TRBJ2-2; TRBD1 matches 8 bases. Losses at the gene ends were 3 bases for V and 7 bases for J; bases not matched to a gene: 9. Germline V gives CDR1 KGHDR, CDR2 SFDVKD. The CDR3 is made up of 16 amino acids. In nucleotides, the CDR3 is TGTGCCACCAGTGATATCGGACAGGGAAGGGGCGGGGAGCTGTTTTTT. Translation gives CATSDIGQGRGGELFF.

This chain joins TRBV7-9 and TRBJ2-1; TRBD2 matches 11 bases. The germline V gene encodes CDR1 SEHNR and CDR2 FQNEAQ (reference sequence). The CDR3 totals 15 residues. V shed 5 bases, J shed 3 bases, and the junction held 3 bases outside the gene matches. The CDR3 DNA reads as TGTGCCAGCAGCGCACTAGCGGGGGTCTACAATGAGCAGTTCTTC. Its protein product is CASSALAGVYNEQFF.

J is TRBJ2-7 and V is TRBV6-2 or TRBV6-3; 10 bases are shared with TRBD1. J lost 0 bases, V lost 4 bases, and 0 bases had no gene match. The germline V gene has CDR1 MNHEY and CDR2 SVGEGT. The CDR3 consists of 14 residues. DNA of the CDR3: TGTGCCAGCAGTTGGACAGGGGGCTCCTACGAGCAGTACTTC. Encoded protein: CASSWTGGSYEQYF.

CDR3 loop: CASKEGPSSYEQYF. The CDR3 DNA sequence: TGTGCCAGTAAGGAGGGACCAAGCTCCTACGAGCAGTACTTC. V and J are TRBV19 and TRBJ2-7; tentatively, D is TRBD2 (6 bases). The ends were cut back, 7 bases at V and 0 bases at J, with 13 bases in the middle. This CDR3 is 14 amino acids long. The germline gives CDR1 LNHDA, CDR2 SQIVND (reference sequence).

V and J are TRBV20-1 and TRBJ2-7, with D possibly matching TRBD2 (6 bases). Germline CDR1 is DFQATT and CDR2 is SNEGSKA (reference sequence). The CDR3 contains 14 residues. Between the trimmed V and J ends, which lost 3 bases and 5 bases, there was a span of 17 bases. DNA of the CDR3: TGCAGTGCTAGTATGCGGGACCAAGCAAACGAGCAGTACTTC. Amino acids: CSASMRDQANEQYF.

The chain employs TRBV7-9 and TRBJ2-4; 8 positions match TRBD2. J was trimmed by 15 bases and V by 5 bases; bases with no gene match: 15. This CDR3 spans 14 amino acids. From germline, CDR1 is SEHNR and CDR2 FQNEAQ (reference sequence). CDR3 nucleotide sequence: TGTGCCAGCAGCCCCGGGGGGGCCGGAGGGTTAGCGTACTTC. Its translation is CASSPGGAGGLAYF.

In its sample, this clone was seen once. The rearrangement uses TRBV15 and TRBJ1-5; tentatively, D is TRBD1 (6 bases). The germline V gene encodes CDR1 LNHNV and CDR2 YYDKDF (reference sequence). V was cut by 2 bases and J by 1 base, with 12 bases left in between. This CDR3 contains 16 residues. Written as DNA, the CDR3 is TGTGCCACCAGCAGACAGGGTCAGGGGAGCAATCAGCCCCAGCATTTT. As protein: CATSRQGQGSNQPQHF.

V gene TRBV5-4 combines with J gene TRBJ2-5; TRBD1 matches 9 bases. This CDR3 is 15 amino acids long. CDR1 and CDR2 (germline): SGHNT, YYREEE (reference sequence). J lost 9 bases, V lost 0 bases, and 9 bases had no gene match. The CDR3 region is CASSLEGDRARAQYF. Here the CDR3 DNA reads TGTGCCAGCAGCTTGGAGGGGGACAGGGCACGGGCCCAGTACTTC.

The CDR3 DNA sequence: TGTGCCAGCAGCCGCGTTAGCGGATCCTCCTACGAGCAGTACTTC. It specifies CASSRVSGSSYEQYF. The chain carries TRBV3-1 (or the pseudogene TRBV3-2) and TRBJ2-7, with D possibly being TRBD2 (6 bases). CDR1 is LGHDT and CDR2 is YNNKEL in the germline V gene (reference sequence). The CDR3 is made up of 15 amino acids. The V end was cut by 4 bases, the J end by 0 bases, with 13 bases between.

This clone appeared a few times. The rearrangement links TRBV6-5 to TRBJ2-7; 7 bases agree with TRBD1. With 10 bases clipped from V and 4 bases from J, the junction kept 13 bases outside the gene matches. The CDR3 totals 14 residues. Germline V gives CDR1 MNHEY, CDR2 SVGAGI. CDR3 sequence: CATFPLGQNYEQYF. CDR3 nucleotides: TGTGCCACCTTCCCGTTGGGACAGAATTACGAGCAGTACTTC.

The CDR3 DNA follows: TGTGCCAGCAGCTCGGGACAGGGGGTTTCCTACGAGCAGTACTTC. Translated: CASSSGQGVSYEQYF. This sequence joins TRBV7-3 and TRBJ2-7; 11 bases match TRBD1. J gave up 1 base and V 4 bases, and 3 bases lay outside the gene matches. Germline values: CDR1 SGHTA, CDR2 FQGTGA. The CDR3 runs 15 residues.

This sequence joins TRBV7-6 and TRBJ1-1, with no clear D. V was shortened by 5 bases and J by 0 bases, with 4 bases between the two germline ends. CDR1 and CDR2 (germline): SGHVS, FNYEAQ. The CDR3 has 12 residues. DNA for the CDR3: TGTGCCAGCAGCGGCATGAACACTGAAGCTTTCTTT. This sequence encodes CASSGMNTEAFF.

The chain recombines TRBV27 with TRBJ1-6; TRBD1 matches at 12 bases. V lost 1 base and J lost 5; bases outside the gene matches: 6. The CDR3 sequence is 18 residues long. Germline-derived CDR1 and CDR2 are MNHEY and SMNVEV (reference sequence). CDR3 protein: CASSLYPGQGANNSPLHF. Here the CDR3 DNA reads TGTGCCAGCAGTTTATATCCGGGACAGGGGGCGAATAATTCACCCCTCCACTTT.

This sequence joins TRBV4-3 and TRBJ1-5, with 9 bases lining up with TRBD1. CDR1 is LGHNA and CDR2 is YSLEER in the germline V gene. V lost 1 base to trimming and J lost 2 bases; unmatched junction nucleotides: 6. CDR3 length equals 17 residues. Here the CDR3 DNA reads TGCGCCAGCAGCCAAGGGACAGGGGAGGGTGGCAATCAGCCCCAGCATTTT. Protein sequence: CASSQGTGEGGNQPQHF.

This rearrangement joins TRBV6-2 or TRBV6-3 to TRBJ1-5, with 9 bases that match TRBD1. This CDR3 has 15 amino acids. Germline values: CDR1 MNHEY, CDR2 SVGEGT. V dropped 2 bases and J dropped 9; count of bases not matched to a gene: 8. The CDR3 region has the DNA TGTGCCAGCAGTTACCCTGACAGGGGGGAACGGCCCCAGCATTTT. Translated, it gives CASSYPDRGERPQHF.